The 15 T cell receptor beta chains given below trace back to one sample, sequenced in a study of beta chain features in type 1 diabetes. Expressed TCRB transcripts were sequenced, since all the RNA that had been isolated was reverse transcribed. The protocol was immunoSEQ multiplex PCR, while the TCRdb copy is restricted to in-frame clones and leaves out a portion. The top ten clones hold 0.034% of a sample with 200,000 to 250,000 clones, 7.5% to 10% of them seen once. Sequencing used naive CD4+ T cells from blood. The source of these receptors is a young woman in good health.

The rearrangement uses TRBV5-1 and TRBJ1-6; D is undetermined. This CDR3 comprises 16 residues. The V and J ends lost 0 bases and 10 bases respectively, with 17 bases between them. Germline lookup yields CDR1 SGHRS and CDR2 YFSETQ. CDR3 amino acids: CASSLALRGLGSPLHF. CDR3 sequence (DNA): TGCGCCAGCAGCTTGGCCCTAAGAGGCTTAGGCTCACCCCTCCACTTT.

A few counts support this clone. V gene TRBV5-5 combines with J gene TRBJ2-6; 10 nucleotides line up with TRBD1. Germline CDR1 SGHKS, CDR2 YYEKEE (reference sequence). The junction had 2 bases not matched to a gene; V was cut back by 4 bases and J by 4 bases. CDR3 length equals 15 residues. The CDR3 sequence is CASSGTGAGANVLTF. DNA for the CDR3: TGTGCCAGCAGCGGGACAGGGGCAGGGGCCAACGTCCTGACTTTC.

This clone was detected a few times. V is TRBV11-2 and J is TRBJ1-1; 8 positions match TRBD1. Germline assignment: CDR1 SGHAT and CDR2 FQNNGV. CDR3 size: 16 residues. The trim removed 5 bases at V and 3 bases at J, leaving 11 bases unmatched. The CDR3 sequence: CASSPIDRGIYTEAFF. In DNA form, the CDR3 reads TGTGCCAGCAGCCCAATTGACAGGGGAATTTACACTGAAGCTTTCTTT.

This clone turned up a few times. This chain joins TRBV30 and TRBJ1-1, with 9 nucleotides matching TRBD1. Per the germline V gene, CDR1 is GTSNPN and CDR2 is SVGIG (reference sequence). The CDR3 contains 14 residues. After removal of 4 bases from V and 1 base from J, the junction contained 4 bases not matched to a gene. The CDR3 reads CAWTRDRANTEAFF. CDR3 bases: TGTGCCTGGACCCGGGACAGGGCGAACACTGAAGCTTTCTTT.

This chain uses TRBV5-1 with TRBJ2-7, with TRBD2 matching 10 bases. V shed 1 base and J 6 bases; nucleotides not matched to a gene: 13. The CDR3 runs 17 residues. Germline V gene data show CDR1 as SGHRS and CDR2 as YFSETQ. The CDR3 loop is CASSLPNRAGGPSEQYF. Here the CDR3 DNA reads TGCGCCAGCAGCTTGCCGAATCGAGCGGGAGGGCCGAGCGAGCAGTACTTC.

There are a few counts of this clone. The chain combines TRBV7-3 with TRBJ1-2; perhaps TRBD1 as D (6 bases). Germline CDR1 reads SGHTA; CDR2 reads FQGTGA. V was cut by 2 bases and J by 7 bases, with 20 bases left in between. CDR3 length: 16 amino acids. CDR3 in amino acids: CASSLGLRGRTLGYTF. DNA for the CDR3: TGTGCCAGCAGCTTAGGGTTGCGGGGGCGGACGCTTGGCTACACCTTC.

This clone appeared a few times. The chain couples TRBV5-1 to TRBJ2-5; D is ambiguous. V was pared by 0 bases and J by 2 bases, with 8 bases between. The CDR3 is 14 residues long. Germline CDR1 SGHRS, CDR2 YFSETQ. CDR3 protein: CASSLEARQETQYF. The CDR3 DNA is TGCGCCAGCAGCTTGGAGGCCAGGCAAGAGACCCAGTACTTC.

The chain combines TRBV10-2 with TRBJ1-5; no firm D call. Trimming cost V 7 bases and J 3 bases, with 10 bases left between them. Germline V gene lookup returns CDR1 WSHSY and CDR2 SAAADI. The CDR3 is 13 amino acids. CDR3 sequence: CASTVVVNQPQHF. In DNA form, the CDR3 reads TGCGCCAGCACCGTAGTAGTCAATCAGCCCCAGCATTTT.

A few counts support this clone. The rearrangement links TRBV29-1 to TRBJ1-2, with a possible D match to TRBD1 (5 bases). This CDR3 spans 11 amino acids. Trimming removed 1 base at V and 6 bases at J, with 6 bases between. Germline V gene lookup returns CDR1 SQVTM and CDR2 ANQGSEA. CDR3 loop: CSVEGGNGYTF. CDR3 DNA sequence: TGCAGCGTTGAAGGGGGCAATGGCTACACCTTC.

This clone was detected only a few times. The V gene is TRBV4-1, the J gene TRBJ1-1; TRBD1 agrees at 9 bases. The ends lost 2 bases at V and 4 bases at J; junction bases unmatched: 5. The CDR3 consists of 15 residues. Germline CDR1 MGHRA, CDR2 YSYEKL. The CDR3 sequence is CASSQPGQGSTEAFF. In nucleotides, the CDR3 is TGCGCCAGCAGCCAACCCGGACAGGGGAGCACTGAAGCTTTCTTT.

This chain joins TRBV6-5 and TRBJ2-1; tentative D call: TRBD2 (5 bases). V lost 6 bases and J 8 bases, leaving 17 bases between the germline ends. The CDR3 covers 14 residues. CDR1 and CDR2 (germline): MNHEY, SVGAGI. CDR3 amino acids: CASRRALAHDEQFF. CDR3 coding DNA: TGTGCCAGCAGGCGGGCTCTAGCTCACGATGAGCAGTTCTTC.

This clone was picked up a small number of times. J is TRBJ1-1 and V is TRBV5-1; D gene ambiguous. The CDR3 has 15 amino acids. Germline V gives CDR1 SGHRS, CDR2 YFSETQ. Trimming removed 0 bases from V and 1 base from J, with 10 bases in between. CDR3 DNA sequence: TGCGCCAGCAGCTTGGCCTCGGCGGGGAACACTGAAGCTTTCTTT. Translated, it gives CASSLASAGNTEAFF.

This clone was detected only a few times. V gene TRBV5-4 combines with J gene TRBJ1-6; 7 nucleotides match TRBD1. V lost 0 bases to trimming and J lost 9 bases; unmatched junction nucleotides: 6. The CDR3 sequence is 15 residues long. Germline CDR1 is SGHNT and CDR2 is YYREEE (reference sequence). The CDR3 DNA is TGTGCCAGCAGCTTGGGCAGGGGGTTCGGTTCACCCCTCCACTTT. It translates to CASSLGRGFGSPLHF.

The chain joins TRBV5-1 to TRBJ1-2; the D is unclear. The CDR3 contains 13 residues. Germline V gene sequence: CDR1 SGHRS, CDR2 YFSETQ. V lost 4 bases and J lost 2, with 9 bases in between. CDR3 region: CASSRGQNYGYTF. The CDR3 DNA follows: TGCGCCAGCAGCCGCGGGCAGAACTATGGCTACACCTTC.

The J gene is TRBJ2-3, the V gene TRBV28; D possibly corresponds to TRBD2 (5 bases). The germline CDR1 and CDR2 sequences are MDHEN and SYDVKM. The germline V and J ends were trimmed by 5 bases and 6 bases, with 12 bases remaining between them. The CDR3 sequence is 13 residues long. The chain's CDR3 is CASSPRGRDTQYF. DNA for the CDR3: TGTGCCAGCAGTCCCCGGGGTCGGGATACGCAGTATTTT. The full variable domain, rest sourced from reference TRBV28 and TRBJ2-3, is DVKVTQSSRYLVKRTGEKVFLECVQDMDHENMFWYRQDPGLGLRLIYFSYDVKMKEKGDIPEGYSVSREKKERFSLILESASTNQTSMYLCASSPRGRDTQYFGPGTRLTVL.